This T cell receptor beta chain was profiled in a study of cytomegalovirus exposure and HLA in healthy donors (dated by TCRdb to about 2017). Turning to the overall study: An earlier analysis of 587 of the donors reported 276 Gb of sequence data and some 110 million unique TCR beta sequences obtained from around 180 million T cells. The genetic ancestry cluster associated with self-reported Caucasian donors included approximately 85% of the 398 genotyped donors. Donor age, sex, ethnicity and CMV serostatus were collected together with the repertoire data. Rather than drawing on any new phenotypic data, the later analysis identified candidate immune exposures from TCR beta sequences and the way those sequences occurred across donors. All discovery cohort repertoires had been generated using a single sequencing platform. Roughly five DR-DQ haplotypes were handled as single units for association and clustering because linkage in the cohort was strong. To predict cytomegalovirus infection status, the study combined high-throughput TCR immunosequencing, statistical association of individual TCRs with disease status, and machine learning. An early release that covered roughly 600 HLA-typed donors contained approximately 300 gigabases of sequencing data and around 85 million unique TCR sequences. Among about 370 genotyped donors of the cohort, an average of around 240,000 unique TCR beta nucleotide sequences was sequenced per donor, of which 15% to 20% were non-productive. An earlier analysis of 587 of the donors used high-throughput TCR beta sequencing to judge whether each TCR beta V gene segment behaved as functional or pseudogenic. Both class I and class II loci were covered by HLA typing, at four-digit resolution. The aim of the study was to test whether cataloging public T cell receptors could identify signatures of past pathogen exposure. Genome-wide SNP genotypes for about 55% of the roughly 670 donors were used in a later genetic analysis, which treated that subset as a discovery cohort. A later analysis re-analyzed previously published TCR beta repertoires from about 730 donors and added high-resolution HLA genotyping to study TCR occurrence patterns. Typing coverage varied by locus: about 629-640 donors for A, B, C, DRB1 and DQB1; 522 for DQA1; more than 600 for DPA1; 400 to 480 for DPB1. The T cell repertoires of 550 to 850 subjects were profiled by immunosequencing and related to cytomegalovirus serostatus. A separate validation cohort of roughly 110 different subjects was used in addition to the roughly 670-subject first cohort. General conclusions and limits of the study: A later genetic analysis reported fewer N-insertions in productive TCRs among donors in an Asian-associated ancestry cluster than the roughly 700-donor mean. Across donors, most TCR sequences were observed very rarely, whereas some public TCRs were present in many individuals. Because counts were too low, approximately 15 rarely observed V segments, including chromosome 9 orphons, were excluded from the earlier analysis of fewer than 650 of the donors. The presence/absence analyses assumed that sequencing depth was roughly uniform across donors, and that assumption may not be true. A further reported finding was that TCR beta sequences accurately predicted the HLA-A and HLA-B alleles for most subjects in the first cohort. A later analysis associated approximately 17,000 TCR beta sequences with specific HLA alleles at a false discovery rate of 0.05. The study listed around 160 TCR beta chains as associated with cytomegalovirus. A later analysis found that HLA-associated TCR beta chains were more clonally expanded and had lower generation probabilities than equally common non-associated chains. In an earlier analysis of approximately 600 of the donors, most TCR beta V segments were observed in productive rearrangements about 87% or about 30% of the time, broadly matching IMGT annotations. In vitro tests confirmed that a few of the cytomegalovirus-associated TCR beta chains recognize cytomegalovirus antigens. The authors suggested that the approach could potentially be generalized to other disease states and immunological phenotypes. In a later analysis, several top co-occurrence clusters were reported to appear linked to parvovirus B19, influenza, CMV and Epstein-Barr virus. According to a later analysis, most CMV-associated TCR beta chains appeared to be HLA-restricted, and the HLA associations seemed to be driven largely by CMV exposure. Because some donors lacked HLA typing at each locus, the association tests relied only on the typed subset. Only TCR beta chains were sequenced in this cohort, and the absence of alpha or paired-chain data limited detectable features. Some IMGT-functional V segments, including TRBV6-2 and TRBV6-3, could not be distinguished by the 87-base-pair reads and were therefore excluded. The classifier was reported to diagnose cytomegalovirus status with high specificity and sensitivity in both the original cohort and the validation cohort. The only immune exposure information available for the cohort was CMV serostatus. When HLA alleles, especially DR and DQ, strongly co-occurred, TCR associations were difficult to assign to individual alleles. An association between a missense DCLRE1C variant and V-gene and J-gene trimming of TCR beta chains was found in a later genetic analysis and replicated in an independent cohort. In a later analysis, the rate of TCR association differed among HLA loci, with DRB1 alleles having the most associated TCRs and HLA-C alleles having the fewest. A cluster of highly shared sequence variants was judged likely to represent a technical artifact of the sequencing pipeline. Linkage disequilibrium might explain the correlated functional status among segregating V segments, but an unknown experimental factor could not be ruled out.

To prepare the library, the immunoSEQ multiplex PCR assay was applied. For the multiplex PCR, a mixture combining 60 forward primers for TCR Vbeta segments and 13 reverse primers for TCR Jbeta segments was used. The CDR3 region of rearranged TCR beta genes was amplified from genomic DNA by a multiplex PCR assay. Amplified TCR beta libraries were sequenced as 87-base-pair reads on the Illumina HiSeq System. Processing in the source paper ran as follows. In a later analysis, tens of millions of unique TCR beta chains were counted across the roughly 670 repertoires, and some 10 million of these chains were shared by at least two donors. To remove PCR and sequencing errors, raw reads were error-corrected and collapsed into unique sequences using a nearest-neighbor algorithm that merged closely related sequences. Alignment of CDR3 sequences to IMGT reference sequences was used to assign V, D and J gene segments. For a sequence to be retained, a match of at least six nucleotides was required to both a V gene segment and a J gene segment. A rearrangement counted as productive if the CDR3 had no stop codons and remained in frame with V and J, and every other rearrangement counted as non-productive. CDR3 was defined according to IMGT convention as the region running from the second conserved V-encoded cysteine to the conserved J-encoded phenylalanine. Sequences without an unambiguous match to a single V gene segment were excluded from the earlier analysis of about 630 of the donors. An earlier analysis of about 590 of the donors classified V segments as functional when productive rearrangements were above 56.7% and as segregating when the standard deviation between donors was above 5%. To diagnose cytomegalovirus status from the catalog of TCR beta chain sequences, a statistical classification framework was built. In a later analysis, V and J genes were assigned by comparing TCR nucleotide sequences against IMGT/GENE-DB human TR gene sequences. The TCRdist pipeline was used in a later analysis to assign CDR3 sequences and most-parsimonious VDJ recombination scenarios. In a later analysis, every TCR beta chain was defined by the combination of its CDR3 amino acid sequence and its V-gene family, and reads without a unique V-gene family were dropped. To address suspected cross-contamination and a sequencing artifact, a later analysis removed 450 to 700 highly shared, low-generation-probability nucleotide sequences. In a later analysis, a clonal expansion index for each public chain was calculated from normalized within-repertoire ranks of inferred template counts. Generation probabilities in a later analysis came from a VDJ recombination model fitted to out-of-frame rearrangements, and those results were checked against IGoR. In a later analysis, TCR-TCR, TCR-HLA and TCR-CMV co-occurrence was scored with hypergeometric tests, and a repertoire-size bias correction was applied to TCR pairs. A later analysis estimated false discovery rates by permuting HLA or CMV assignments 20 times. In a later analysis, co-occurring TCRs were grouped with DBSCAN, and TCRdist sequence similarity was added when clustering was performed within HLA-allele-positive subsets. Co-occurrence clustering excluded repertoires with fewer than 30,000 or more than 120,000 public chains, plus five with anomalous nucleotide sharing. TCRdb holds this immuneACCESS table with in-frame rearrangements only. Some clones are missing; in checked studies, unresolved V genes explain under half, and the rest has no known cause. The V and J calls and clone size are taken from that table; D and trimming were inferred from the DNA. The sample table contains 120,000 or so clones; only one count was recorded for approximately 80% of them. The ten most abundant clones make up 11% of the sample.

The cohort consisted of more than 650 healthy bone marrow donors. All cohort members were sampled while nominally healthy, although unrecorded immune exposures were likely present. The donor tested CMV seropositive, placing the donor among the approximately 290 seropositive members of the cohort. A peripheral blood sample was provided by each donor, and peripheral blood mononuclear cells were used for TCR beta sequencing. Genomic DNA was extracted from the blood cell samples with the Qiagen DNeasy Blood Extraction Kit. V is clipped by 3 bases and J by 8 bases, and the sequence between their germline boundaries is 7 bases long. CDR1 MGHRA and CDR2 YSYEKL are derived from the germline V gene. Taken from cysteine to phenylalanine, the CDR3 has 12 residues. Kept here is only the CDR3 DNA, which spans 36 bases and is read in frame from base 1. Turning to this clone: What this receptor recognizes is not known. No much larger clone is present one base from it, and per-base qualities are unavailable.

The sequence derives from a man under 40 in good health and CMV-seropositive. Here the chain combines TRBV4-1 and TRBJ1-4, with no reliable assignment of the D segment. The specimen sequenced was PBMCs. Here is the DNA: TGCGCCAGCAGCCAGAGAGGGGAAAAACTGTTTTTT. It encodes CASSQRGEKLFF.